Listed here is a single TCR beta chain. The source of the sample is a study of naive and memory T cell subsets. CDR1 SGHNT and CDR2 YENEEA come from the germline V gene. J lost 4 bases, V lost 0 bases, and 15 bases had no gene match. This CDR3 region has 21 residues. An equimolar mix of two oligonucleotides served as the beta constant-region primer for TRBC1 and TRBC2. Four rounds of PCR amplified the ligated cDNA using nested alpha and beta constant-region primers plus SP2. TCRdb itself ran the UMI-ligation and nested PCR reads through MiXCR, one entry per CDR3 protein. Of fewer than 9,500 distinct CDR3 sequences detected, 28% appear once; the ten largest clones hold around three fifths. CMV status came from CD4+ T cell IFNgamma after overnight CMV lysate stimulation of fresh PBMCs.

The rearrangement joins TRBV11-3 to TRBJ2-3; 14 positions match TRBD2. The TCR was taken from a human donor in good health. The sample comprised CD8+ TEMRA cells from blood. Specified subset: effector memory re-expressing CD45RA, CD45RA+ CD27-. The CDR3 bases are TGTGCCAGCAGCTTAGATCCGGGACTAGCGGGAGTAATCCCCGACCCAGATACGCAGTATTTT. This translates into CASSLDPGLAGVIPDPDTQYF.